The rows below give T cell receptor beta chains drawn from one sample of a study of cytomegalovirus exposure and HLA in healthy donors. Clones were sequenced by immunoSEQ multiplex PCR, and TCRdb holds only the in-frame ones, with some missing. The table lists 90,000 to 150,000 clones, over 75% of them singletons. The sequenced sample consisted of PBMCs. The receptors here all came from a woman aged 18 to 35 in good health and CMV-seropositive. Both conserved end residues are part of each CDR3. Each record gives: D gene, J gene, V gene, clone size, CDR3 protein, CDR3 DNA. D genes are given only for firm matches. Not every row has a clone size; where given, it reads once, few, many or a size class.

d_call: .; j_call: TRBJ1-3; v_call: TRBV7-9; clone_size: .; cdr3_aa: CASSPPDKASGNTIYF; cdr3_nt: TGTGCCAGCAGCCCACCGGACAAAGCCTCTGGAAACACCATATATTTT
d_call: TRBD1; j_call: TRBJ1-3; v_call: TRBV11-3; clone_size: .; cdr3_aa: CASSWTGSRSGNTIYF; cdr3_nt: TGTGCCAGCAGCTGGACAGGGAGTCGTTCTGGAAACACCATATATTTT
d_call: .; j_call: TRBJ2-7; v_call: TRBV30; clone_size: .; cdr3_aa: CAWSGGAVYEQYF; cdr3_nt: TGTGCCTGGAGTGGGGGAGCGGTCTACGAGCAGTACTTC
d_call: .; j_call: TRBJ2-1; v_call: TRBV7-2; clone_size: .; cdr3_aa: CASTKAKGVGYEQFF; cdr3_nt: TGTGCCAGCACCAAAGCGAAGGGGGTCGGGTATGAGCAGTTCTTC
d_call: TRBD1; j_call: TRBJ2-7; v_call: TRBV7-6; clone_size: .; cdr3_aa: CASSFGTGGGYEQYF; cdr3_nt: TGTGCCAGCAGCTTCGGGACAGGGGGAGGCTACGAGCAGTACTTC
d_call: .; j_call: TRBJ2-1; v_call: TRBV29-1; clone_size: .; cdr3_aa: CSVEDVAGHVRSYNEQFF; cdr3_nt: TGCAGCGTTGAAGATGTCGCAGGGCACGTTCGCTCCTACAATGAGCAGTTCTTC
d_call: .; j_call: TRBJ2-3; v_call: TRBV27; clone_size: .; cdr3_aa: CASSERDGKRTDTQYF; cdr3_nt: TGTGCCAGCAGTGAAAGAGACGGGAAACGCACAGATACGCAGTATTTT
d_call: .; j_call: TRBJ2-7; v_call: TRBV11-3; clone_size: .; cdr3_aa: CASSLGTGRTYEQYF; cdr3_nt: TGTGCCAGCAGCCTGGGAACAGGGCGCACCTACGAGCAGTACTTC
d_call: .; j_call: TRBJ2-5; v_call: TRBV30; clone_size: .; cdr3_aa: CAWNRGGGIETQYF; cdr3_nt: TGTGCCTGGAATAGGGGCGGCGGTATAGAGACCCAGTACTTC
d_call: TRBD1; j_call: TRBJ2-3; v_call: TRBV5-1; clone_size: once; cdr3_aa: CASRTGAFTDTQYF; cdr3_nt: TGCGCCAGTAGGACAGGGGCTTTCACAGATACGCAGTATTTT
d_call: .; j_call: TRBJ2-7; v_call: TRBV2; clone_size: .; cdr3_aa: CASSAGTLGLYF; cdr3_nt: TGTGCCAGCAGCGCCGGGACACTTGGCCTGTACTTC
d_call: TRBD2; j_call: TRBJ2-1; v_call: TRBV7-2; clone_size: .; cdr3_aa: CASSGTSGGNNEQFF; cdr3_nt: TGTGCCAGCAGCGGGACTAGCGGGGGAAACAATGAGCAGTTCTTC
d_call: .; j_call: TRBJ1-2; v_call: TRBV9; clone_size: .; cdr3_aa: CASISYYGYTF; cdr3_nt: TGTGCCAGCATTTCCTACTATGGCTACACCTTC
d_call: TRBD2; j_call: TRBJ2-1; v_call: TRBV19; clone_size: .; cdr3_aa: CATNGGREVNEQFF; cdr3_nt: TGTGCCACCAACGGCGGGAGGGAGGTCAATGAGCAGTTCTTC
d_call: TRBD1; j_call: TRBJ1-1; v_call: TRBV7-9; clone_size: .; cdr3_aa: CASSWPDRGNVTEAFF; cdr3_nt: TGTGCCAGCAGCTGGCCGGACAGGGGGAATGTCACTGAAGCTTTCTTT
d_call: .; j_call: TRBJ2-5; v_call: TRBV30; clone_size: few; cdr3_aa: CAWSRGLLWTQYF; cdr3_nt: TGTGCCTGGAGTCGCGGGTTACTTTGGACCCAGTACTTC
d_call: TRBD1; j_call: TRBJ2-6; v_call: TRBV9; clone_size: .; cdr3_aa: CASSARGQGANVLTF; cdr3_nt: TGTGCCAGCAGCGCCAGGGGGCAAGGGGCCAACGTCCTGACTTTC
d_call: .; j_call: TRBJ2-6; v_call: TRBV6-5; clone_size: once; cdr3_aa: CASSTQGSGANVLTF; cdr3_nt: TGTGCCAGCAGTACACAGGGTTCCGGGGCCAACGTCCTGACTTTC
d_call: .; j_call: TRBJ2-5; v_call: TRBV4-3; clone_size: .; cdr3_aa: CASSQHTGKTQYF; cdr3_nt: TGCGCCAGCAGCCAACATACAGGGAAGACCCAGTACTTC
d_call: .; j_call: TRBJ1-3; v_call: TRBV18; clone_size: .; cdr3_aa: CASSPPAREQQNTIYF; cdr3_nt: TGTGCCAGCTCACCACCGGCTCGGGAACAACAAAACACCATATATTTT
d_call: TRBD2; j_call: TRBJ2-3; v_call: TRBV11-3; clone_size: once; cdr3_aa: CASSLGLAPDTQYF; cdr3_nt: TGTGCCAGCAGCCTGGGACTAGCGCCCGATACGCAGTATTTT
d_call: .; j_call: TRBJ1-1; v_call: TRBV4-3; clone_size: .; cdr3_aa: CASSPGGVGDTEAFF; cdr3_nt: TGCGCCAGCAGCCCGGGGGGGGTGGGGGACACTGAAGCTTTCTTT
d_call: .; j_call: TRBJ1-5; v_call: TRBV21-1; clone_size: .; cdr3_aa: CASIRQGGNQPQHF; cdr3_nt: TGTGCCAGCATCAGACAGGGGGGGAATCAGCCCCAGCATTTT
d_call: TRBD1; j_call: TRBJ1-1; v_call: TRBV7-2; clone_size: .; cdr3_aa: CASSLGTGGGNTEAFF; cdr3_nt: TGTGCCAGCAGCTTGGGGACAGGGGGCGGAAACACTGAAGCTTTCTTT
d_call: .; j_call: TRBJ1-4; v_call: TRBV7-9; clone_size: .; cdr3_aa: CASSTGLRNEKLFF; cdr3_nt: TGTGCCAGCAGCACGGGACTGCGAAATGAAAAACTGTTTTTT
d_call: .; j_call: TRBJ1-1; v_call: TRBV9; clone_size: .; cdr3_aa: CASSVANTEAFF; cdr3_nt: TGTGCCAGCTCGGTTGCGAACACTGAAGCTTTCTTT
d_call: .; j_call: TRBJ2-7; v_call: TRBV5-4; clone_size: .; cdr3_aa: CASSANNYEQYF; cdr3_nt: TGTGCCAGTTCAGCGAATAACTACGAGCAGTACTTC
d_call: TRBD2; j_call: TRBJ2-3; v_call: TRBV11-2; clone_size: .; cdr3_aa: CASSDRVTSGGATDTQYF; cdr3_nt: TGTGCCAGCAGCGACCGGGTAACTAGCGGGGGAGCCACAGATACGCAGTATTTT
d_call: TRBD1; j_call: TRBJ2-5; v_call: TRBV13; clone_size: .; cdr3_aa: CASSTRTGGEETQYF; cdr3_nt: TGTGCCAGCAGCACACGGACAGGGGGCGAGGAGACCCAGTACTTC
d_call: TRBD1; j_call: TRBJ1-2; v_call: TRBV7-9; clone_size: .; cdr3_aa: CASSAGGAGYTF; cdr3_nt: TGTGCCAGCAGCGCAGGGGGCGCAGGCTACACCTTC
d_call: TRBD2; j_call: TRBJ2-2; v_call: TRBV5-4; clone_size: once; cdr3_aa: CASSGLAGPDSSGELFF; cdr3_nt: TGTGCCAGTAGTGGACTAGCGGGGCCAGATTCGTCCGGGGAGCTGTTTTTT
d_call: .; j_call: TRBJ2-7; v_call: TRBV7-8; clone_size: .; cdr3_aa: CASTRGPGTEAYEQYF; cdr3_nt: TGTGCCAGCACCCGAGGTCCGGGGACTGAGGCCTACGAGCAGTACTTC
d_call: .; j_call: TRBJ2-2; v_call: TRBV30; clone_size: .; cdr3_aa: CAWSPLSGELFF; cdr3_nt: TGTGCCTGGAGCCCCCTATCCGGGGAGCTGTTTTTT
d_call: TRBD1; j_call: TRBJ1-5; v_call: TRBV7-9; clone_size: .; cdr3_aa: CASSLDRGGGSNQPQHF; cdr3_nt: TGTGCCAGCAGCTTGGACAGGGGGGGAGGTAGCAATCAGCCCCAGCATTTT
d_call: .; j_call: TRBJ1-3; v_call: TRBV30; clone_size: .; cdr3_aa: CAWSLRNGNTIYF; cdr3_nt: TGTGCCTGGAGTCTCAGAAACGGAAACACCATATATTTT
d_call: .; j_call: TRBJ2-7; v_call: TRBV27; clone_size: .; cdr3_aa: CASSGLVGEQYF; cdr3_nt: TGTGCCAGCAGTGGGCTTGTGGGCGAGCAGTACTTC
d_call: TRBD1; j_call: TRBJ1-2; v_call: TRBV30; clone_size: .; cdr3_aa: CARELDRGGLPYGYTF; cdr3_nt: TGTGCCCGTGAGCTGGACAGGGGAGGTCTCCCTTATGGCTACACCTTC
d_call: TRBD1; j_call: TRBJ2-2; v_call: TRBV7-9; clone_size: .; cdr3_aa: CASDRANTGELFF; cdr3_nt: TGTGCATCCGACAGGGCGAACACCGGGGAGCTGTTTTTT
d_call: .; j_call: TRBJ1-2; v_call: TRBV28; clone_size: .; cdr3_aa: CASSSRSYGYTF; cdr3_nt: TGTGCCAGCAGTTCGCGGTCCTATGGCTACACCTTC
d_call: TRBD2; j_call: TRBJ2-7; v_call: TRBV19; clone_size: .; cdr3_aa: CASSTPGRGGPDGEQYF; cdr3_nt: TGTGCCAGTAGTACTCCGGGGCGCGGGGGGCCCGACGGCGAGCAGTACTTC
d_call: TRBD1; j_call: TRBJ1-1; v_call: TRBV7-9; clone_size: .; cdr3_aa: CASSTGTALNTEAFF; cdr3_nt: TGTGCCAGCAGCACGGGGACAGCTCTGAACACTGAAGCTTTCTTT
d_call: .; j_call: TRBJ2-1; v_call: TRBV5-1; clone_size: .; cdr3_aa: CASSSGLLAYNEQFF; cdr3_nt: TGCGCCAGCAGTTCCGGACTGCTAGCCTACAATGAGCAGTTCTTC
d_call: .; j_call: TRBJ2-2; v_call: TRBV15; clone_size: .; cdr3_aa: CATSRVPGGYNTGELFF; cdr3_nt: TGTGCCACCAGCAGAGTCCCGGGGGGCTACAACACCGGGGAGCTGTTTTTT
d_call: TRBD1; j_call: TRBJ1-6; v_call: TRBV6-5; clone_size: .; cdr3_aa: CASKQGQYNSPLHF; cdr3_nt: TGTGCCAGCAAACAGGGACAGTACAATTCACCCCTCCACTTT
d_call: .; j_call: TRBJ1-2; v_call: TRBV2; clone_size: .; cdr3_aa: CASSVKTGSNYGYTF; cdr3_nt: TGTGCCAGCAGTGTGAAAACAGGATCTAACTATGGCTACACCTTC
d_call: .; j_call: TRBJ2-3; v_call: TRBV6-5; clone_size: .; cdr3_aa: CASSLPGRGSDTQYF; cdr3_nt: TGTGCCAGCAGTCTCCCCGGGAGAGGGTCAGATACGCAGTATTTT
d_call: .; j_call: TRBJ2-1; v_call: TRBV27; clone_size: .; cdr3_aa: CASSSSSYNEQFF; cdr3_nt: TGTGCCAGCAGTTCTAGCTCCTACAATGAGCAGTTCTTC
d_call: .; j_call: TRBJ1-5; v_call: TRBV7-8; clone_size: .; cdr3_aa: CASSFDLNQPQHF; cdr3_nt: TGTGCCAGCAGTTTTGACTTGAATCAGCCCCAGCATTTT
d_call: .; j_call: TRBJ2-6; v_call: TRBV27; clone_size: .; cdr3_aa: CASSISPGGVSGANVLTF; cdr3_nt: TGTGCCAGCAGTATATCCCCCGGCGGAGTGTCTGGGGCCAACGTCCTGACTTTC
d_call: TRBD2; j_call: TRBJ2-2; v_call: TRBV2; clone_size: .; cdr3_aa: CASKRPVVAGGHGELFF; cdr3_nt: TGTGCCAGCAAGCGCCCGGTGGTAGCGGGGGGCCACGGGGAGCTGTTTTTT
d_call: TRBD2; j_call: TRBJ2-3; v_call: TRBV5-4; clone_size: .; cdr3_aa: CASKKTSGITDTQYF; cdr3_nt: TGTGCCAGCAAAAAGACTAGCGGGATAACAGATACGCAGTATTTT
d_call: TRBD1; j_call: TRBJ2-3; v_call: TRBV4-1; clone_size: .; cdr3_aa: CASSQVNRGRADTQYF; cdr3_nt: TGCGCCAGCAGCCAAGTGAACAGGGGGCGCGCAGATACGCAGTATTTT
d_call: .; j_call: TRBJ1-2; v_call: TRBV11-3; clone_size: once; cdr3_aa: CASSSRSDYGYTF; cdr3_nt: TGTGCCAGCAGCTCCAGGTCAGATTATGGCTACACCTTC
d_call: TRBD1; j_call: TRBJ1-2; v_call: TRBV29-1; clone_size: few; cdr3_aa: CSANTGVGGYTF; cdr3_nt: TGCAGCGCCAACACAGGGGTGGGTGGCTACACCTTC